This T cell receptor (beta chain) was recorded in a study of cytomegalovirus exposure and HLA in healthy donors. For the study at large: Of around 410 genotyped donors, around 80% grouped in the Caucasian-associated ancestry cluster.

This cohort consisted of healthy bone marrow donors. Regarding this clone: Its antigen is as yet unknown.

Both 60 Vbeta primers and 13 Jbeta primers went into the PCR. TCRdb's table, derived via immunoSEQ multiplex PCR, lists solely in-frame clones and lacks some. The sample holds some 160,000 clones; roughly 85% are singletons and the top ten take 0.69%. There are 14 residues in the CDR3. The V gene end was trimmed by 4 bases and the J gene end by 5 bases; junction bases not matched to a gene: 8. The germline gives CDR1 MGHRA, CDR2 YSYEKL. Study-level findings and limits: The study put 150 or so TCR beta chains on its list as cytomegalovirus-associated.

The sequence was obtained from a woman in her thirties or forties in good health and CMV-seronegative. Sequenced sample: PBMCs. The gene calls are TRBV4-1 and TRBJ2-7; 7 nucleotides line up with TRBD1. The CDR3 DNA reads as TGCGCCAGCAGCCTTAGCGAGGGGGCGCACGAGCAGTACTTC. This gives the protein CASSLSEGAHEQYF.